Below, 18 T cell receptor beta chains from the same sample are listed, as sequenced in a study of regulatory T cells in long-lasting Graves disease. For TCR beta, libraries came from iRepertoire HTBI primers and Arm-PCR of CDR3 regions. TCRdb re-derived calls from the multiplex PCR reads in MiXCR, one entry per CDR3 protein. The repertoire holds more than 300,000 distinct CDR3 sequences, with around a fifth as singletons. Time point in this sample: persistent/refractory GD, antithyroid drugs over 5 years with positive TRAb. The TCR library was prepared using RNA isolated from PBMCs. The sequencing here drew on peripheral blood mononuclear cells (PBMCs), taken when the disease was refractory, from a patient treated with antithyroid drugs. The origin of the receptors is a female donor with Graves disease.

J is TRBJ2-7 and V is TRBV14; 8 bases are a match to TRBD1. Looked up from germline, CDR1 is SGHDN and CDR2 is FVKESK. V dropped 0 bases and J dropped 2; count of bases not matched to a gene: 6. The CDR3 is 16 amino acids. This CDR3 is CASSQDRRTGTYEQYF. The CDR3 coding sequence is TGTGCCAGCAGCCAAGATCGAAGGACAGGGACCTACGAGCAGTACTTC.

As to this clonotype: A much larger clone lies a single base off, so this may be a read error. This likely comes from a read error, as the CDR3 has no conserved phenylalanine or tryptophan at its end. The chain joins TRBV2 to TRBJ1-1; D gene unclear. Trimming took off 7 bases at V and 8 bases at J, with 14 bases between the two ends. Looked up from germline, CDR1 is SNHLY and CDR2 is FYNNEI. The CDR3 runs to 12 residues. The CDR3 loop reads CASTSRTREAFS. For the CDR3, the DNA is TGTGCCAGCACTTCGCGGACCCGAGAAGCTTTCTCT.

This clonotype was counted only a few times. V and J are TRBV6-1 and TRBJ2-7; TRBD1 matches 7 bases. The V and J ends lost 6 bases and 6 bases, in that order; junction bases with no gene match: 14. The germline CDR1 and CDR2 sequences are MNHNS and SASEGT. CDR3 size: 15 residues. CDR3 DNA sequence: TGTGCCAGCAGACGAAGGACAGGCCAAAGAGTCGAGCAGTACTTC. This codes for CASRRRTGQRVEQYF.

This clonotype was detected a few times. The rearrangement joins TRBV6-1 to TRBJ2-2, with D perhaps matching TRBD2 (6 bases). V gave up 6 bases and J gave up 6 bases, with 11 bases separating them. This CDR3 is 13 amino acids long. Germline V lookup: CDR1 MNHNS, CDR2 SASEGT. In DNA, the CDR3 is TGTGCCAGCAGCCGACTAGTTTCCGGGGAGCTGTTTTTT. As protein: CASSRLVSGELFF.

The sample holds many counts of this clonotype. Here the CDR3 reads CATSSAEGSSYEQYF. For the CDR3, the DNA is TGTGCCACCAGCAGCGCGGAGGGAAGCTCCTACGAGCAGTACTTC. The chain carries TRBV15 and TRBJ2-7, with D possibly TRBD2 on 6 matching bases. The ends were cut back, 3 bases at V and 0 bases at J, with 12 bases in the middle. The CDR3 extends over 15 amino acids. CDR1 is LNHNV, CDR2 YYDKDF, per germline (reference sequence).

The chain uses TRBV29-1 and TRBJ2-5; D may be TRBD2 (6 bases). This CDR3 spans 16 amino acids. Germline lookup yields CDR1 SQVTM and CDR2 ANQGSEA. Trimming shortened V by 2 bases and J by 2 bases, and 18 bases separated the two germline ends. CDR3 region: CSVEPPGGLIQETQYF. The CDR3 DNA reads as TGCAGCGTTGAACCGCCCGGGGGACTGATTCAAGAGACCCAGTACTTC.

The chain employs TRBV7-8 and TRBJ2-7; D might be TRBD1 or TRBD2, each matching 5 bases. V lost 1 base and J lost 0, with 10 bases in between. Germline assignment: CDR1 SGHVS and CDR2 FQNEAQ. CDR3 length equals 15 residues. CDR3 region: CASSLVGAVSYEQYF. The CDR3 nucleotides read TGTGCCAGCAGCTTAGTCGGGGCAGTCTCCTACGAGCAGTACTTC.

This clonotype was seen only a few times. Mismatch with germline at one junction end may stem from a read error. The chain recombines TRBV12-3 or TRBV12-4 with TRBJ1-4; no definite D call. The CDR3 loop spans 14 amino acids. The chain's CDR3 is CASSLSQTNEELFF. CDR3 coding DNA: TGTGCCAGCAGTTTATCGCAGACTAATGAAGAACTGTTTTTT.

The rearrangement joins TRBV5-1 to TRBJ2-2; D is unclear. Per germline, CDR1 SGHRS and CDR2 YFSETQ. V was shortened by 1 base and J by 0 bases, with 7 bases between the two germline ends. This CDR3 comprises 15 residues. CDR3 loop: CASSLSETNTGELFF. CDR3 nucleotides: TGCGCCAGCAGCTTGTCGGAAACGAACACCGGGGAGCTGTTTTTT. The whole variable domain, remainder taken from reference TRBV5-1 and TRBJ2-2, is KAGVTQTPRYLIKTRGQQVTLSCSPISGHRSVSWYQQTPGQGLQFLFEYFSETQRNKGNFPGRFSGRQFSNSRSEMNVSTLELGDSALYLCASSLSETNTGELFFGEGSRLTVL.

This clonotype turned up a few times. The V call is TRBV5-6, the J call TRBJ1-5, with TRBD1 as a possible D gene (5 bases). The CDR3 has 14 residues. V was clipped by 0 bases and J by 7 bases, with 11 bases between them. In germline, CDR1 is SGHDT, CDR2 YYEEEE. CDR3 loop: CASSLARVRQPQHF. As DNA, the CDR3 is TGTGCCAGCAGCTTGGCCAGGGTCCGACAGCCCCAGCATTTT. The whole variable domain, filled in from reference TRBV5-6 and TRBJ1-5, reads DAGVTQSPTHLIKTRGQQVTLRCSPKSGHDTVSWYQQALGQGPQFIFQYYEEEERQRGNFPDRFSGHQFPNYSSELNVNALLLGDSALYLCASSLARVRQPQHFGDGTRLSIL.

This clonotype was detected ten times or more. The rearrangement uses TRBV7-2 and TRBJ1-4; no definite D call. Per the germline V gene, CDR1 is SGHTA and CDR2 is FQGNSA. V was shortened by 8 bases and J by 0 bases, with 10 bases between the two germline ends. CDR3 length: 14 amino acids. In DNA, the CDR3 is TGTGCCAGCGCCAAGGCTGCAACTAATGAAAAACTGTTTTTT. Amino acid sequence: CASAKAATNEKLFF.

This clonotype was detected only a few times. This chain uses TRBV11-2 with TRBJ1-3, with D possibly matching TRBD1 (5 bases). Germline values: CDR1 SGHAT, CDR2 FQNNGV. This CDR3 contains 17 residues. With 4 bases removed from V and 4 bases from J, the gap between germline ends came to 20 bases. CDR3 in amino acids: CASSSVRDGSRGNTIYF. The CDR3 region has the DNA TGTGCCAGCAGCTCAGTACGGGACGGCTCAAGGGGAAACACCATATATTTT.

This chain links TRBV10-3 with TRBJ2-3; D is ambiguous. This CDR3 contains 12 residues. Germline CDR1 is ENHRY and CDR2 is SYGVKD. Trimming removed 8 bases from V and 4 bases from J, with 10 bases in between. The CDR3 is CAIGKGSDTQYF. The DNA of the CDR3 is TGTGCCATCGGGAAGGGCTCAGATACGCAGTATTTT.

The chain is built from TRBV12-3 or TRBV12-4 and TRBJ1-1; no definite D call. The CDR3 length is 13 residues. Trimming left V 5 bases short and J 3 bases short, with 10 bases between. CDR3 loop: CASSRNSDTEAFF. The DNA of the CDR3 is TGTGCCAGCAGTCGAAATTCCGACACTGAAGCTTTCTTT.

As concerns this clonotype: A much larger clone is a single base away; this may be a read error. The genes are TRBV27 and TRBJ2-5; TRBD2 aligns across 10 bases. This CDR3 has 15 amino acids. Trimming cost V 3 bases and J 9 bases; bases outside gene matches: 10. Germline loops: CDR1 MNHEY, CDR2 SMNVEV (reference sequence). The chain's CDR3 is CASSLTAGGAGPQYF. CDR3 DNA: TGTGCCAGCAGTTTGACAGCGGGAGGGGCCGGGCCCCAGTACTTC.

V gene TRBV24-1 combines with J gene TRBJ2-2; D is unresolved. Germline V gives CDR1 KGHDR, CDR2 SFDVKD. V was pared by 4 bases and J by 2 bases, with 4 bases between. There are 13 residues in the CDR3. CDR3 amino acids: CATSEDNTGELFF. In DNA form, the CDR3 reads TGTGCCACCAGTGAGGATAACACCGGGGAGCTGTTTTTT.

V and J are TRBV30 and TRBJ2-3, with D unclear. The CDR3 length is 14 residues. CDR1 and CDR2 (germline): GTSNPN, SVGIG (reference sequence). Trimming removed 4 bases at V and 7 bases at J, with 18 bases between. CDR3 amino acids: CAWKGSSTVYTQYF. CDR3 bases: TGTGCCTGGAAGGGCAGCTCCACCGTCTATACGCAGTATTTT.

This rearrangement joins TRBV11-3 to TRBJ2-1, with 9 bases that match TRBD2. Trimming cost V 1 base and J 6 bases; bases outside gene matches: 4. Germline V gives CDR1 SGHNT, CDR2 YENEEA. The CDR3 runs to 15 residues. This chain's CDR3 is CASSLGASGANEQFF. The CDR3 DNA sequence: TGTGCCAGCAGCTTAGGGGCTAGCGGGGCCAATGAGCAGTTCTTC.